These T cell receptor beta chains were read from a single sample in a study of blood T cells in healthy people across ages. A single record per CDR3 protein comes from TCRdb applying MiXCR to the 5' RACE reads. Among 600,000 to 800,000 distinct CDR3 sequences, 45% to 60% were seen once, and the ten largest hold 13%. The sample taken for sequencing was blood. Receptors originate from a woman older than 75 in good health. CDR3s include the opening cysteine and the closing phenylalanine or tryptophan. Fields, in order: clone size, J gene, V gene, D gene, CDR3 protein, CDR3 DNA. A D gene is named only where the DNA matches it firmly. The listing skips clone size in some rows; elsewhere it reads once, few, many or a size class.

many	TRBJ2-1	TRBV29-1	.	CSVRLEGGSYNEQFF	TGCAGCGTACGTTTAGAGGGCGGCTCCTACAATGAGCAGTTCTTC
.	TRBJ1-2	TRBV29-1	TRBD1	CSVEGAPNYGYTF	TGCAGCGTGGAGGGGGCACCTAACTATGGCTACACCTTC
.	TRBJ2-5	TRBV4-3	.	CASSQDRGPWGETQYF	TGCGCCAGCAGCCAAGATCGCGGACCCTGGGGGGAGACCCAGTACTTC
.	TRBJ2-2	TRBV5-6	.	CASSPLDSNTGELFF	TGTGCCAGCAGCCCCCTGGACAGTAACACCGGGGAGCTGTTTTTT
many	TRBJ2-7	TRBV27	.	CASRGSGYSGYEQYF	TGTGCCAGCAGAGGGTCCGGATATTCTGGCTACGAGCAGTACTTC
.	TRBJ1-2	TRBV20-1	.	CSAMDSPYGDGYTF	TGCAGTGCCATGGACAGCCCTTACGGGGATGGCTACACCTTC
.	TRBJ2-7	TRBV6-6	.	CASSHQGGSYEQYF	TGTGCCAGCAGCCACCAAGGGGGCTCCTACGAGCAGTACTTC
many	TRBJ2-7	TRBV27	TRBD2	CASSSGTSGIADEQYF	TGTGCCAGCAGCTCCGGGACTAGCGGGATCGCCGACGAGCAGTACTTC
many	TRBJ2-3	TRBV28	TRBD1	CASSTTGGRYTDTQYF	TGTGCCAGCAGTACAACAGGGGGCCGGTACACAGATACGCAGTATTTT
.	TRBJ2-3	TRBV14	.	CASSQRRGWEDTQYF	TGTGCCAGCAGCCAAAGGCGGGGCTGGGAGGATACGCAGTATTTT
.	TRBJ1-2	TRBV3-1	.	CASRRQASTPYGYTF	TGTGCCAGCAGACGACAGGCGTCCACGCCTTATGGCTACACCTTC
.	TRBJ2-1	TRBV15	TRBD2	CATSRRAGGLYNEQFF	TGTGCCACCAGCAGAAGGGCGGGGGGTCTCTACAATGAGCAGTTCTTC
few	TRBJ1-1	TRBV27	.	CASSSVGRFNTEAFF	TGTGCCAGCAGTTCGGTCGGCCGATTTAACACTGAAGCTTTCTTT
many	TRBJ2-4	TRBV20-1	TRBD1	CSASDRGVVAKNIQYF	TGCAGTGCAAGTGACAGGGGCGTTGTAGCCAAAAACATTCAGTACTTC
few	TRBJ2-5	TRBV4-1	.	CASSHPGQASPETQYF	TGCGCCAGCAGCCATCCCGGGCAGGCCTCACCAGAGACCCAGTACTTC
.	TRBJ2-1	TRBV24-1	.	CATSDFRPGEQFF	TGTGCCACCAGTGATTTCCGACCCGGTGAGCAGTTCTTC
many	TRBJ2-1	TRBV14	.	CASSRGDFSYNEQFF	TGTGCCAGCAGCCGAGGGGATTTTTCCTACAATGAGCAGTTCTTC
.	TRBJ2-3	TRBV12-3/TRBV12-4	.	CASSIYRQSTDTQYF	TGTGCCAGCAGCATTTACAGACAATCCACAGATACGCAGTATTTT
.	TRBJ1-1	TRBV3-1	TRBD1	CASSPGQGRLNTEAFF	TGTGCCAGCAGCCCCGGACAGGGAAGACTGAACACTGAAGCTTTCTTT
few	TRBJ2-2	TRBV3-1	.	CASSQGGPGTTGELFF	TGTGCCAGCAGCCAAGGAGGACCGGGAACCACCGGGGAGCTGTTTTTT
few	TRBJ1-4	TRBV7-9	.	CASSFPSISTNEKLFF	TGTGCCAGCAGCTTTCCGTCTATTTCAACTAATGAAAAACTGTTTTTT
many	TRBJ1-4	TRBV4-1	.	CASSPSTLANEKLFF	TGCGCCAGCAGCCCCTCGACTCTGGCTAATGAAAAACTGTTTTTT
.	TRBJ2-7	TRBV7-2	TRBD2	CASSRRGGGSYYEQYF	TGTGCCAGCAGCCGACGTGGCGGCGGGAGCTATTACGAGCAGTACTTC
many	TRBJ2-3	TRBV5-1	TRBD2	CASSLAGLTDTQYF	TGCGCCAGCAGCCTAGCGGGTCTAACAGATACGCAGTATTTT
.	TRBJ2-7	TRBV4-2	.	CASSQTESYEQYF	TGTGCCAGCAGCCAGACGGAATCCTACGAGCAGTACTTC
.	TRBJ2-3	TRBV7-9	.	CGSSPDPSDTQYF	TGTGGCAGCAGCCCGGATCCTTCAGATACGCAGTATTTT
.	TRBJ1-5	TRBV10-3	.	CAISESRGTRNQPQHF	TGTGCCATCAGTGAGTCGAGGGGAACTAGAAATCAGCCCCAGCATTTT
.	TRBJ2-5	TRBV12-3/TRBV12-4	TRBD1	CASSRNGQGPETQYF	TGTGCCAGCAGCAGGAACGGACAGGGCCCAGAGACCCAGTACTTC
.	TRBJ2-1	TRBV5-1	TRBD1	CASSARQGGNEQFF	TGCGCCAGCAGCGCAAGACAGGGTGGTAATGAGCAGTTCTTC
.	TRBJ1-6	TRBV15	.	CATSRDTGTSPLHF	TGTGCCACCAGCCGAGACACAGGGACCTCACCCCTCCACTTT
few	TRBJ2-7	TRBV4-1	.	CASSPVGQVYEQYF	TGCGCCAGCAGCCCCGTGGGTCAGGTCTACGAGCAGTACTTC
.	TRBJ2-7	TRBV6-5	.	CASSYSTEEGDEQYF	TGTGCCAGCAGTTACTCGACGGAAGAGGGGGACGAGCAGTACTTC
.	TRBJ2-7	TRBV4-3	.	CASSQDLGTSYEQYF	TGCGCCAGCAGCCAAGATCTCGGGACATCGTACGAGCAGTACTTC
.	TRBJ2-3	TRBV4-1	.	CASSQDPGDTQYF	TGCGCCAGCAGCCAAGATCCCGGAGATACGCAGTATTTT
.	TRBJ2-4	TRBV24-1	.	CATSDWDGERNIQYF	TGTGCCACCAGTGATTGGGACGGAGAAAGGAACATTCAGTACTTC
many	TRBJ1-2	TRBV7-2	.	CASSLFAEYRYGYTF	TGTGCCAGCAGCTTATTTGCGGAATATCGCTATGGCTACACCTTC
many	TRBJ1-2	TRBV10-3	TRBD1	CAISERPGQGSGYTF	TGTGCCATCAGTGAGCGCCCGGGACAGGGATCTGGCTACACCTTC
.	TRBJ2-7	TRBV24-1	TRBD2	CATSTSGSSYNEQYF	TGTGCCACCAGCACTAGCGGAAGCTCCTACAATGAGCAGTACTTC
.	TRBJ2-7	TRBV27	.	CASSPRRESYEQYF	TGTGCCAGCAGCCCACGAAGGGAATCCTACGAGCAGTACTTC
.	TRBJ1-2	TRBV7-9	TRBD1	CASSLDFRGHDGYTF	TGTGCCAGCAGCTTAGACTTCAGGGGGCATGATGGCTACACCTTC
.	TRBJ2-5	TRBV10-1	TRBD1	CASSEYRGSETQYF	TGCGCCAGCAGTGAATACAGGGGGTCAGAGACCCAGTACTTC
few	TRBJ2-3	TRBV29-1	TRBD2	CSVEVLAGSTDTQYF	TGCAGCGTTGAAGTCCTAGCGGGGAGCACAGATACGCAGTATTTT
.	TRBJ2-3	TRBV20-1	.	CSASDQGVSTDTQYF	TGCAGTGCTAGTGATCAGGGAGTAAGCACAGATACGCAGTATTTT
.	TRBJ2-3	TRBV3-1	TRBD2	CASSQEGGRFEYRDTQYF	TGTGCCAGCAGCCAAGAGGGAGGGAGGTTCGAGTATAGAGATACGCAGTATTTT
few	TRBJ2-7	TRBV20-1	.	CSATQGYEQYF	TGCAGTGCTACACAGGGCTACGAGCAGTACTTC
.	TRBJ1-1	TRBV7-3	.	CASSLGQPPSEAFF	TGTGCCAGCAGCCTAGGACAGCCACCCTCTGAAGCTTTCTTT
many	TRBJ2-3	TRBV30	.	CAWSSGETDTQYF	TGTGCCTGGAGTTCAGGGGAGACAGATACGCAGTATTTT
many	TRBJ2-1	TRBV12-3/TRBV12-4	.	CASRPQRKSYNEQFF	TGTGCCAGCAGGCCCCAGCGGAAAAGCTACAATGAGCAGTTCTTC
many	TRBJ2-1	TRBV7-9	.	CASSLTGLRSRGQFF	TGTGCCAGCAGCTTGACGGGACTCCGGTCGAGGGGCCAGTTCTTC
few	TRBJ2-3	TRBV6-2/TRBV6-3	.	CASTGSPDTQYF	TGTGCCAGTACAGGTTCTCCAGATACGCAGTATTTT
.	TRBJ2-5	TRBV6-4	TRBD1	CASSATGGGGETQYF	TGTGCCAGCAGTGCGACAGGGGGCGGAGGGGAGACCCAGTACTTC
.	TRBJ2-5	TRBV20-1	.	CSARGPIKLGEAIYNEQYF	TGCAGTGCTAGAGGTCCTATAAAACTAGGGGAGGCTATTTACAATGAGCAGTACTTC
many	TRBJ2-3	TRBV9	TRBD2	CASSVRAGRGGSTDTQYF	TGTGCCAGCAGCGTTCGTGCGGGCCGCGGGGGTAGCACAGATACGCAGTATTTT
.	TRBJ1-1	TRBV20-1	.	CSANTPGHHTEAFF	TGCAGTGCCAACACTCCGGGACACCACACTGAAGCTTTCTTT
.	TRBJ2-2	TRBV7-2	TRBD2	CASNIPSGGPSSRELFF	TGTGCCAGCAATATACCTAGCGGGGGCCCCAGCAGCAGGGAGCTGTTTTTT
.	TRBJ2-7	TRBV7-9	.	CASSSHPYEQYF	TGTGCCAGCAGCTCACACCCGTACGAGCAGTACTTC
.	TRBJ1-6	TRBV5-8	.	CASSPSVALHF	TGTGCCAGCAGCCCCAGCGTCGCCCTCCACTTT
many	TRBJ1-5	TRBV12-3/TRBV12-4	.	CASSSFWPQHF	TGTGCCAGCAGCTCCTTTTGGCCCCAGCATTTT
.	TRBJ2-7	TRBV28	.	CASSPYQVSLSYEQYF	TGTGCCAGCAGTCCCTACCAGGTGTCCCTCTCCTACGAGCAGTACTTC